These 15 T cell receptor beta chains were all obtained from the same sample, sequenced in a study of identical twins. TCRdb itself ran the 5' RACE reads through MiXCR, one entry per CDR3 protein. The sample has about 300,000 distinct CDR3 sequences; 10% to 15% are singletons. A further study also used this sample, focusing on yellow fever vaccine responses in identical twins.

The sample consisted of CD8+ T cells sorted from blood. These receptors all stem from a woman younger than 30 in good health.

This clonotype has only a few counts. This chain connects TRBV28 to TRBJ2-1; TRBD2 agrees at 15 bases. The CDR3 spans 14 residues. The ends lost 6 bases at V and 15 bases at J; junction bases unmatched: 9. Germline lookup yields CDR1 MDHEN and CDR2 SYDVKM. This CDR3 reads CASSPGLAGGRRFF. The CDR3 nucleotides read TGTGCCAGCAGCCCTGGACTAGCGGGGGGGCGTCGGTTCTTC.

V and J are TRBV4-1 and TRBJ2-5; D is perhaps TRBD2 (6 bases). V was pared by 5 bases and J by 4 bases, with 14 bases between. The CDR3 runs 14 residues. CDR1 and CDR2 (germline): MGHRA, YSYEKL. The CDR3 here is CASSGVRGRETQYF. DNA of the CDR3: TGCGCCAGCAGCGGGGTCCGGGGGAGAGAGACCCAGTACTTC.

J is TRBJ2-3 and V is TRBV4-1; the match to TRBD1 covers 10 bases. Trimming removed 5 bases from V and 2 bases from J; junction bases left unmatched: 10. Germline CDR1 is MGHRA and CDR2 is YSYEKL. This CDR3 has 17 residues. Here the CDR3 DNA reads TGCGCCAGCAGCAATAGACCGGGACAGGGGAACACAGATACGCAGTATTTT. Encoded protein: CASSNRPGQGNTDTQYF.

By sample share, this clonotype is medium-sized. The chain is built from TRBV6-6 and TRBJ2-7, with TRBD2 matching 7 bases. The germline V gene has CDR1 MNHNY and CDR2 SVGAGI (reference sequence). This CDR3 comprises 14 residues. V was clipped by 7 bases and J by 0 bases; unmatched bases: 6. CDR3 sequence reads: CASTPTSLSYEQYF. The CDR3 region has the DNA TGTGCCAGCACCCCGACTAGCCTCTCCTACGAGCAGTACTTC.

The CDR3, as DNA: TGCAGTGCTAGCTTGGACAGGGGGTATCACGAGCAGTACTTC. Amino acid sequence: CSASLDRGYHEQYF. This rearrangement joins TRBV20-1 to TRBJ2-7, with 10 bases matching TRBD1. Germline V lookup: CDR1 DFQATT, CDR2 SNEGSKA (reference sequence). The CDR3 runs to 14 residues. V lost 3 bases, J lost 5 bases, and 7 bases stayed unmatched.

V gene TRBV12-5 combines with J gene TRBJ2-1, with TRBD2 matching 8 bases. V lost 6 bases to trimming and J lost 2 bases; unmatched junction nucleotides: 21. Per germline, CDR1 LGHNT and CDR2 FRNRAP. The CDR3 extends over 20 amino acids. CDR3 protein: CASGPRGASGGPGPYNEQFF. The CDR3 bases are TGTGCTAGTGGCCCCAGGGGTGCGAGCGGGGGACCCGGCCCCTACAATGAGCAGTTCTTC.

This clonotype was observed a few times. Since the CDR3 does not end with the conserved phenylalanine or tryptophan, this likely comes from a read error. The gene calls are TRBV12-3 or TRBV12-4 and TRBJ2-7; the D is unclear. CDR3 size: 12 residues. V lost 5 bases, J lost 4 bases, and 9 bases lay in between. CDR3 bases: TGTGCCAGCAGTAAGACTCGATACGAGCAGTACCTC. It codes for CASSKTRYEQYL.

The chain joins TRBV2 to TRBJ2-7, with TRBD1 matching over 8 bases. Germline V gene lookup returns CDR1 SNHLY and CDR2 FYNNEI. Trimming took 1 base from V and 4 from J; bases not matched to a gene: 3. CDR3 length equals 14 residues. CDR3 sequence: CASSEGTGTYEQYF. CDR3 nucleotide sequence: TGTGCCAGCAGTGAAGGGACAGGGACATACGAGCAGTACTTC.

The J gene is TRBJ2-7, the V gene TRBV2; no reliable D call. The germline V and J ends were trimmed by 1 base and 2 bases, with 12 bases remaining between them. The germline gives CDR1 SNHLY, CDR2 FYNNEI. This CDR3 spans 15 amino acids. CDR3 sequence: CASSEEALWTYEQYF. CDR3 bases: TGTGCCAGCAGTGAAGAGGCACTTTGGACCTACGAGCAGTACTTC.

This clonotype turned up a few times. The rearrangement joins TRBV28 to TRBJ2-4; D gene ambiguous. Trimming stripped 2 bases from V and 0 bases from J, with 14 bases between. The CDR3 covers 17 residues. Per the germline V gene, CDR1 is MDHEN and CDR2 is SYDVKM. DNA for the CDR3: TGTGCCAGCAGTTTAAATCGAGTTTTTCTAGCCAAAAACATTCAGTACTTC. It yields the protein CASSLNRVFLAKNIQYF. The full variable domain, with the rest looked up from reference TRBV28 and TRBJ2-4, is DVKVTQSSRYLVKRTGEKVFLECVQDMDHENMFWYRQDPGLGLRLIYFSYDVKMKEKGDIPEGYSVSREKKERFSLILESASTNQTSMYLCASSLNRVFLAKNIQYFGAGTRLSVL.

In this sample, this clonotype turned up many times. V and J are TRBV5-1 and TRBJ1-1; TRBD1 might be the D (5 bases). Germline V gene lookup returns CDR1 SGHRS and CDR2 YFSETQ. Trimming removed 6 bases from V and 4 bases from J, with 10 bases in between. The CDR3 runs 12 residues. The CDR3 here is CASTQGGTEAFF. CDR3 bases: TGCGCCAGCACCCAGGGAGGCACTGAAGCTTTCTTT.

The V gene is TRBV7-9, the J gene TRBJ2-5, with 7 bases identical to TRBD2. Trimming removed 1 base from V and 2 bases from J; junction bases left unmatched: 7. CDR1 SEHNR and CDR2 FQNEAQ come from the germline V gene (reference sequence). This CDR3 is 16 amino acids long. Here the CDR3 DNA reads TGTGCCAGCAGCTTAGGGCAGCGGGGACCGCAAGAGACCCAGTACTTC. Translated: CASSLGQRGPQETQYF.

This clonotype was seen a handful of times. The rearrangement uses TRBV20-1 and TRBJ2-7; D gene uncertain. The CDR3 spans 13 residues. The germline CDR1 and CDR2 sequences are DFQATT and SNEGSKA (reference sequence). V was pared by 3 bases and J by 4 bases, with 13 bases between. The CDR3: CSASPPELYEQYF. The CDR3 coding sequence is TGCAGTGCTAGCCCTCCCGAACTATACGAGCAGTACTTC.

The V gene is TRBV6-5, the J gene TRBJ2-5, with D unresolved. The CDR3 consists of 17 residues. V was pared by 0 bases and J by 2 bases, with 16 bases between. Per the germline V gene, CDR1 is MNHEY and CDR2 is SVGAGI. The CDR3 loop reads CASSYSRPPVAQETQYF. The CDR3 DNA reads as TGTGCCAGCAGTTACTCTCGACCGCCTGTGGCTCAAGAGACCCAGTACTTC.

The gene calls are TRBV9 and TRBJ2-3; D is uncertain. V lost 0 bases to trimming and J lost 2 bases, with 7 bases between them. CDR1 and CDR2 (germline): SGDLS, YYNGEE. CDR3 size: 14 residues. The CDR3 sequence is CASSVEGPTDTQYF. The CDR3 DNA reads TGTGCCAGCAGCGTAGAGGGCCCCACAGATACGCAGTATTTT.